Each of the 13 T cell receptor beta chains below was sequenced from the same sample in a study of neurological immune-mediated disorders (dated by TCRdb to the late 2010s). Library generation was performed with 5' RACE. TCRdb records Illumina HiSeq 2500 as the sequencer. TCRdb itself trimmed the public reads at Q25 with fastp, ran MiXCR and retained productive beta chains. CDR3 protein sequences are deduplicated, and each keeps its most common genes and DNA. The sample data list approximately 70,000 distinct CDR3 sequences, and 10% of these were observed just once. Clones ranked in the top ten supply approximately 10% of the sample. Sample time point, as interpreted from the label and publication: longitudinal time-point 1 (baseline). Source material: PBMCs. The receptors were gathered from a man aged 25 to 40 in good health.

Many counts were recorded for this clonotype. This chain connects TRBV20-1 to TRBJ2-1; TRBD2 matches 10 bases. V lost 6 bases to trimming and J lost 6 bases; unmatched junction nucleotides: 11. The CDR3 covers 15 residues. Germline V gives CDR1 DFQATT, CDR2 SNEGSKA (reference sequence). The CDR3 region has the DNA TGCAGTGCACCCCCTATAGCGGGAGGACTCAATGAGCAGTTCTTC. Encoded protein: CSAPPIAGGLNEQFF.

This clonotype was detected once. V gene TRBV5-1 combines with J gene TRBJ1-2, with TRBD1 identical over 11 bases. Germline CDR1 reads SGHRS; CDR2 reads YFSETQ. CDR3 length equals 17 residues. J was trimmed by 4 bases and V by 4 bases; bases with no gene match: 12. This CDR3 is CASSLGQGVATGYGYTF. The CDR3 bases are TGCGCCAGCAGCCTGGGACAGGGGGTGGCCACGGGCTATGGCTACACCTTC.

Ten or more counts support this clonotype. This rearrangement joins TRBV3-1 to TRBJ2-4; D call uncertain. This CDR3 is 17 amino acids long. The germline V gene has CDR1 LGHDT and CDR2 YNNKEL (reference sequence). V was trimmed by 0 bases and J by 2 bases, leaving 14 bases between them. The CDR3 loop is CASSQETRQVSKNIQYF. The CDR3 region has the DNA TGTGCCAGCAGCCAAGAGACGCGCCAGGTCTCCAAAAACATTCAGTACTTC.

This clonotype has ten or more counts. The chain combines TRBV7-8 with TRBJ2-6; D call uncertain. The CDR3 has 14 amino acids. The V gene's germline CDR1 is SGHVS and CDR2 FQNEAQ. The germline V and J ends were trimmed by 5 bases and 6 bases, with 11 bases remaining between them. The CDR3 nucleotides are TGTGCCAGCAGCCCCCGCTTGGAGGCCAACGTCCTGACTTTC. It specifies CASSPRLEANVLTF. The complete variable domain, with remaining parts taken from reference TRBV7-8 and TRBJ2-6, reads GAGVSQSPRYKVAKRGQDVALRCDPISGHVSLFWYQQALGQGPEFLTYFQNEAQLDKSGLPSDRFFAERPEGSVSTLKIQRTQQEDSAVYLCASSPRLEANVLTFGAGSRLTVL.

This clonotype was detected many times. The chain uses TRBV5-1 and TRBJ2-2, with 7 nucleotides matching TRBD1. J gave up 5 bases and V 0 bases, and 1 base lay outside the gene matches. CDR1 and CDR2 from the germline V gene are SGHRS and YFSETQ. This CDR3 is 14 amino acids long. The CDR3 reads CASSLGRGTGELFF. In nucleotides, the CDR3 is TGCGCCAGCAGCTTGGGCAGGGGGACCGGGGAGCTGTTTTTT.

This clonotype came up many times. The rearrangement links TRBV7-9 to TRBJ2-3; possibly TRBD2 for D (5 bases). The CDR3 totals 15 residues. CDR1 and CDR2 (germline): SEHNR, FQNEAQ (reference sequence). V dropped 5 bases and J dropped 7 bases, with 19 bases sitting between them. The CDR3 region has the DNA TGTGCCAGCAGCAACCTGACTCGCTCGGGAAATACGCAGTATTTT. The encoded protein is CASSNLTRSGNTQYF. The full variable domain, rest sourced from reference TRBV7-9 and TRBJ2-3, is DTGVSQNPRHKITKRGQNVTFRCDPISEHNRLYWYRQTLGQGPEFLTYFQNEAQLEKSRLLSDRFSAERPKGSFSTLEIQRTEQGDSAMYLCASSNLTRSGNTQYFGPGTRLTVL.

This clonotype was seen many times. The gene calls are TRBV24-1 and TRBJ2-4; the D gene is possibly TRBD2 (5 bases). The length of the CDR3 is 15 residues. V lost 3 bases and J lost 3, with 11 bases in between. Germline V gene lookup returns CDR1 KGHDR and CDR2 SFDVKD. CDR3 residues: CATSDAGDIKNIQYF. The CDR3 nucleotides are TGTGCCACCAGTGATGCGGGCGACATCAAAAACATTCAGTACTTC.

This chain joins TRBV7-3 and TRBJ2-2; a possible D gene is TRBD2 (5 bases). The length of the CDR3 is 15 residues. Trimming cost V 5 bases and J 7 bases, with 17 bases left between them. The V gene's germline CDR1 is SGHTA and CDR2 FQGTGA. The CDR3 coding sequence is TGTGCCAGCAGCCCTCTGGCACGGACTGGCGGGGAGCTGTTTTTT. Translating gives CASSPLARTGGELFF. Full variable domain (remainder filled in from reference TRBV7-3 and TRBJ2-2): GAGVSQTPSNKVTEKGKYVELRCDPISGHTALYWYRQSLGQGPEFLIYFQGTGAADDSGLPNDRFFAVRPEGSVSTLKIQRTERGDSAVYLCASSPLARTGGELFFGEGSRLTVL.

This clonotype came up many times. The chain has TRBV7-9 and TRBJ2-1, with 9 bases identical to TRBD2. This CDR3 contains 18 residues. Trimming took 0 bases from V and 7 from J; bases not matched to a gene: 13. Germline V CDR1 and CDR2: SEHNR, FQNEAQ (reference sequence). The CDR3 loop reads CASSLAMGGRVVRNEQFF. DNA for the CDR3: TGTGCCAGCAGCTTAGCGATGGGCGGGAGGGTTGTAAGGAATGAGCAGTTCTTC.

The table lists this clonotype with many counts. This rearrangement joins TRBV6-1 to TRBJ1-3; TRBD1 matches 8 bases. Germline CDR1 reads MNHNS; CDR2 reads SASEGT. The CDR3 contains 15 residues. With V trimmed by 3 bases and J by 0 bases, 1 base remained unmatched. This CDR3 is CASSDQGASGNTIYF. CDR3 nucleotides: TGTGCCAGCAGTGACCAGGGGGCCTCTGGAAACACCATATATTTT.

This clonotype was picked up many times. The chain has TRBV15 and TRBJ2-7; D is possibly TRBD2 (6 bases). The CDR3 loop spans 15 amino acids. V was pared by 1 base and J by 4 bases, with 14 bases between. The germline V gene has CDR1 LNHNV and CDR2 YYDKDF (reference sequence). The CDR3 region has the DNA TGTGCCACCAGCAGAGTTTCTAGCGAGTCTTACGAGCAGTACTTC. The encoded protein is CATSRVSSESYEQYF. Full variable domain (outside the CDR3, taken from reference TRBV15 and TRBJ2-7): DAMVIQNPRYQVTQFGKPVTLSCSQTLNHNVMYWYQQKSSQAPKLLFHYYDKDFNNEADTPDNFQSRRPNTSFCFLDIRSPGLGDTAMYLCATSRVSSESYEQYFGPGTRLTVT.

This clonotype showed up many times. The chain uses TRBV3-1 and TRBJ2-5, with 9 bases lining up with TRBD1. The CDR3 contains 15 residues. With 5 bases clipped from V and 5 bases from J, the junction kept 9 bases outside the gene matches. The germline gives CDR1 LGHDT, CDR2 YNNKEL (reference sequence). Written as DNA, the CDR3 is TGTGCCAGCAGCGGGACAGGGCGCGGACAGGAGACCCAGTACTTC. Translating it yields CASSGTGRGQETQYF.

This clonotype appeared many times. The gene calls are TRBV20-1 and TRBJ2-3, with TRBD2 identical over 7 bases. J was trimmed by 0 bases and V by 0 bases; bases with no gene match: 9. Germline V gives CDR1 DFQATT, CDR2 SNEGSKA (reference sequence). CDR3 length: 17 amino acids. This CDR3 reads CSAREGRVSGSTDTQYF. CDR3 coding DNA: TGCAGTGCTAGAGAAGGAAGGGTTAGCGGGAGCACAGATACGCAGTATTTT.